This T cell receptor (beta chain) emerged from a study of T-cell reconstitution after alpha-beta-depleted transplantation in children. TCRbeta library construction was performed incorporating unique molecular identifiers. TCRdb re-analysed the PCR reads in MiXCR, keeping a single row per CDR3 protein. The table includes about 210,000 distinct CDR3 sequences, around a sixth detected once. Germline values: CDR1 SGHRS, CDR2 YFSETQ. The CDR3 contains 14 residues. V lost 2 bases to trimming and J lost 1 base, with 10 bases between them. V usage is TRBV5-1 and J usage is TRBJ2-7; D possibly matches TRBD1 or TRBD2 (7 bases each). This material consisted of PBMCs, mostly from graft donor cells, taken 360 days after TCRalphabeta/CD19-depleted stem cell transplant. The TCR comes from a male patient aged 2 to 9 who had a stem cell transplant for acute lymphoblastic leukemia, so the T cells may come from the graft donor. CDR3 in DNA: TGCGCCAGCAGCTTCAGGGGGGGGTCCTACGAGCAGTACTTC. It encodes CASSFRGGSYEQYF. The whole variable domain, remainder taken from reference TRBV5-1 and TRBJ2-7, is KAGVTQTPRYLIKTRGQQVTLSCSPISGHRSVSWYQQTPGQGLQFLFEYFSETQRNKGNFPGRFSGRQFSNSRSEMNVSTLELGDSALYLCASSFRGGSYEQYFGPGTRLTVT.